What follows are 6 T cell receptor beta chains derived from one specimen sequenced in a study of T-cell memory formation after mild COVID-19. TCRdb reprocessed the 5' RACE reads with MiXCR, giving one entry per CDR3 protein. The data contain roughly 350,000 distinct CDR3 sequences, 28% of them singletons. The specimen sequenced was PBMCs or a T cell subset sorted from them (not recorded which). The receptors come from an adult woman who had mild COVID-19 (a few samples of this study predate the infection). Cell type and time point are not known.

J is TRBJ2-3 and V is TRBV12-3 or TRBV12-4; D possibly corresponds to TRBD2 (5 bases). Trimming shortened V by 7 bases and J by 0 bases, and 14 bases separated the two germline ends. The CDR3 spans 15 residues. CDR3 loop: CASTIGGTSTDTQYF. The DNA of the CDR3 is TGTGCCAGCACTATCGGAGGAACTAGCACAGATACGCAGTATTTT.

This chain uses TRBV9 with TRBJ2-2; D may be TRBD1 (6 bases). Trimming removed 4 bases at V and 5 bases at J, with 21 bases between. The CDR3 runs 17 residues. CDR1 is SGDLS, CDR2 YYNGEE, per germline. The CDR3 reads CASSTHGGGHSTGELFF. As DNA, the CDR3 is TGTGCCAGCAGCACTCATGGTGGGGGACACTCTACCGGGGAGCTGTTTTTT.

This clonotype was seen more than once but under ten times. The V call is TRBV12-3 or TRBV12-4, the J call TRBJ2-7, with 7 bases matching TRBD1. The CDR3 is 13 amino acids. The ends lost 4 bases at V and 5 bases at J; junction bases unmatched: 5. CDR3: CASSSPGGDEQYF. CDR3 nucleotides: TGTGCCAGCAGTTCTCCAGGGGGTGACGAGCAGTACTTC.

The chain recombines TRBV6-2 or TRBV6-3 with TRBJ2-2; TRBD2 aligns across 8 bases. Germline lookup yields CDR1 MNHEY and CDR2 SVGEGT. CDR3 length equals 17 residues. V lost 4 bases and J lost 1; bases outside the gene matches: 8. The CDR3 sequence: CASSSPRGGRNTGELFF. CDR3 nucleotides: TGTGCCAGCAGTTCCCCACGGGGGGGGCGGAACACCGGGGAGCTGTTTTTT.

As for this clonotype: A read error is likely, as this CDR3 ends without the conserved phenylalanine or tryptophan. It is unclear where the CDR3 begins or ends on the DNA, so no DNA is shown, and the CDR3 is as TCRdb lists it. The V call is TRBV5-1, the J call TRBJ1-1; TRBD1, the table's D call, was not compared with the DNA. The CDR3 is 11 residues long, ends included. Germline CDR1 reads SGHRS; CDR2 reads YFSETQ. The CDR3 loop reads CASSLWTRLGA.

The J gene is TRBJ1-6, the V gene TRBV30; D ambiguous. Trimming stripped 0 bases from V and 9 bases from J, with 6 bases between. The CDR3 has 12 residues. The germline V gene encodes CDR1 GTSNPN and CDR2 SVGIG (reference sequence). In nucleotides, the CDR3 is TGTGCCTGGAGTGTAGCCGGTTCACCCCTCCACTTT. This encodes CAWSVAGSPLHF. Full variable domain (rest looked up from reference TRBV30 and TRBJ1-6): SQTIHQWPATLVQPVGSPLSLECTVEGTSNPNLYWYRQAAGRGLQLLFYSVGIGQISSEVPQNLSASRPQDRQFILSSKKLLLSDSGFYLCAWSVAGSPLHFGNGTRLTVT.